One sample yielded the 29 T cell receptor beta chains listed below, sequenced in a study of cytomegalovirus exposure and HLA in healthy donors. PCR employed 60 Vbeta and 13 Jbeta primers. Measured with immunoSEQ multiplex PCR; TCRdb has only the in-frame clones, and not every one. The sample carries 60,000 to 85,000 clones, 78% recorded once. Sequencing was performed on PBMCs. These receptors all stem from a middle-aged man in good health and CMV-seronegative.

This rearrangement joins TRBV5-5 to TRBJ2-3; D possibly corresponds to TRBD2 (6 bases). The CDR3 loop spans 16 amino acids. Germline loops: CDR1 SGHKS, CDR2 YYEKEE (reference sequence). V lost 0 bases, J lost 4 bases, and 15 bases lay in between. The CDR3 DNA reads as TGTGCCAGCAGCTTGGTCGCGGCTAGCGTTCCAGATACGCAGTATTTT. Its protein is CASSLVAASVPDTQYF.

This rearrangement joins TRBV18 to TRBJ2-5; 11 bases are a match to TRBD2. After removal of 3 bases from V and 11 bases from J, the junction contained 14 bases not matched to a gene. This CDR3 spans 16 amino acids. Per the germline V gene, CDR1 is KGHSH and CDR2 is LQKENI. The CDR3 DNA is TGTGCCAGCTCACCTCGGAAACTAGCGGGAGTAGAAGAGCAGTACTTC. This codes for CASSPRKLAGVEEQYF.

This rearrangement joins TRBV27 to TRBJ2-1; 11 bases fit TRBD2. V was pared by 6 bases and J by 2 bases, with 3 bases of the junction left unmatched. CDR1 is MNHEY, CDR2 SMNVEV, per germline (reference sequence). This CDR3 is 15 amino acids long. The CDR3 loop reads CASRQTSGTYNEQFF. The CDR3 DNA reads as TGTGCCAGCAGACAGACTAGCGGGACCTACAATGAGCAGTTCTTC.

The chain links TRBV19 to TRBJ2-5; maybe TRBD2 (6 bases). TRBJ2-7 explains the end of the DNA better; the J call may be wrong. The CDR3 spans 14 residues. Germline loops: CDR1 LNHDA, CDR2 SQIVND (reference sequence). The CDR3 protein is CASSMSGGFYEQYF. The CDR3 DNA reads as TGTGCCAGTAGTATGTCCGGGGGTTTCTACGAGCAGTACTTC.

The chain is built from TRBV4-2 and TRBJ2-1; D gene unclear. V dropped 6 bases and J dropped 8 bases, with 11 bases sitting between them. Per the germline V gene, CDR1 is LGHNA and CDR2 is YNFKEQ. The CDR3 runs 12 residues. For the CDR3, the DNA is TGTGCCAGCAGTCCCTCTGGCTATGAGCAGTTCTTC. Encoded protein: CASSPSGYEQFF.

V is TRBV7-9 and J is TRBJ2-3; D is perhaps TRBD1 (6 bases). Per germline, CDR1 SEHNR and CDR2 FQNEAQ (reference sequence). V lost 8 bases, J lost 9 bases, and 24 bases lay in between. The CDR3 runs 15 residues. Written as DNA, the CDR3 is TGTGCCAGCTGCAGAGGGGGTAGCCTTCCTGAGACGCAGTATTTT. Protein product: CASCRGGSLPETQYF.

The chain employs TRBV13 and TRBJ1-2; D is possibly TRBD1 (6 bases). Per the germline V gene, CDR1 is PRHDT and CDR2 is FYEKMQ (reference sequence). The CDR3 covers 14 residues. V lost 5 bases, J lost 8 bases, and 18 bases lay in between. Here the CDR3 DNA reads TGTGCCAGCAGCAAAACTACAGGGATGTTAGGCTACACCTTC. It encodes CASSKTTGMLGYTF. The variable domain in full, with the rest retrieved from reference TRBV13 and TRBJ1-2, is AAGVIQSPRHLIKEKRETATLKCYPIPRHDTVYWYQQGPGQDPQFLISFYEKMQSDKGSIPDRFSAQQFSDYHSELNMSSLELGDSALYFCASSKTTGMLGYTFGSGTRLTVV.

The chain has TRBV28 and TRBJ2-7; TRBD2 matches 11 bases. The V segment lost 4 bases and the J segment 5 bases; nucleotides outside the gene matches: 10. CDR3 length: 16 amino acids. The germline gives CDR1 MDHEN, CDR2 SYDVKM. The CDR3: CASSSQHSGRAHEQYF. The CDR3 coding sequence is TGTGCCAGCAGTTCCCAACATAGCGGGAGGGCCCACGAGCAGTACTTC.

The chain employs TRBV6-1 and TRBJ2-3; perhaps TRBD2 as D (5 bases). Trimming removed 8 bases from V and 0 bases from J, with 12 bases in between. The CDR3 is made up of 14 amino acids. Germline lookup yields CDR1 MNHNS and CDR2 SASEGT. The CDR3 loop is CASRTPGSTDTQYF. The CDR3 coding sequence is TGTGCCAGCCGTACGCCGGGGAGCACAGATACGCAGTATTTT.

The V and J genes are TRBV25-1 and TRBJ1-6, with 7 bases lining up with TRBD1. CDR3 length: 13 residues. V trimming: 6 bases; J trimming: 10 bases; junction bases outside the gene matches: 6. Germline CDR1 is MGHDK and CDR2 is SYGVNS. The CDR3: CASRQGERSPLHF. The CDR3 nucleotides read TGTGCCAGCAGGCAGGGGGAACGGTCACCCCTCCACTTT.

This clone turned up a few times. The chain is built from TRBV7-6 and TRBJ2-6, with no clear D. The CDR3 consists of 13 residues. V lost 6 bases to trimming and J lost 4 bases, with 7 bases between them. The germline V gene encodes CDR1 SGHVS and CDR2 FNYEAQ. Here the CDR3 reads CASSPFGANVLTF. The CDR3 coding sequence is TGTGCCAGCAGTCCCTTCGGGGCCAACGTCCTGACTTTC. Variable domain in full (rest from reference TRBV7-6 and TRBJ2-6): GAGVSQSPRYKVTKRGQDVALRCDPISGHVSLYWYRQALGQGPEFLTYFNYEAQQDKSGLPNDRFSAERPEGSISTLTIQRTEQRDSAMYRCASSPFGANVLTFGAGSRLTVL.

The chain is built from TRBV5-1 and TRBJ2-1; D might be TRBD2 (5 bases). The ends were cut back, 4 bases at V and 6 bases at J, with 11 bases in the middle. The CDR3 extends over 13 amino acids. Germline V CDR1 and CDR2: SGHRS, YFSETQ. This CDR3 is CASSEGAANEQFF. CDR3 DNA sequence: TGCGCCAGCAGCGAGGGAGCCGCCAATGAGCAGTTCTTC.

The gene calls are TRBV25-1 and TRBJ2-2, with D unresolved. The V end was cut by 3 bases, the J end by 0 bases, with 5 bases between. The CDR3 extends over 14 amino acids. The V gene's germline CDR1 is MGHDK and CDR2 SYGVNS. CDR3 coding DNA: TGTGCCAGCAGTGATCTAGCGAACACCGGGGAGCTGTTTTTT. Amino acids: CASSDLANTGELFF.

The V and J genes are TRBV29-1 and TRBJ2-2; D ambiguous. Germline V gene sequence: CDR1 SQVTM, CDR2 ANQGSEA. The CDR3 has 13 amino acids. The V gene lost 4 bases and the J gene lost 4 bases, with 10 bases spanning the gap. CDR3 in DNA: TGCAGCGTTGGAGTGCTGCTCACCGGGGAGCTGTTTTTT. Its protein product is CSVGVLLTGELFF.

The rearrangement uses TRBV11-2 and TRBJ1-1, with D possibly matching TRBD1 (5 bases). Per germline, CDR1 SGHAT and CDR2 FQNNGV. The CDR3 is 15 amino acids. Trimming removed 5 bases from V and 5 bases from J, with 18 bases in between. DNA of the CDR3: TGTGCCAGCAGCATCGGGACTCAGGGTAGGACTGAAGCTTTCTTT. Encoded protein: CASSIGTQGRTEAFF.

This clone was seen only once. The chain is built from TRBV9 and TRBJ2-1; 9 bases line up with TRBD2. The CDR3 totals 15 residues. Germline values: CDR1 SGDLS, CDR2 YYNGEE. V lost 0 bases to trimming and J lost 8 bases; unmatched junction nucleotides: 6. The CDR3 sequence is CASSVAGGRADEQFF. CDR3 DNA sequence: TGTGCCAGCAGCGTAGCTGGCGGGAGGGCCGATGAGCAGTTCTTC.

This clone came up once. The rearrangement uses TRBV9 and TRBJ2-7; 7 bases map to TRBD2. The CDR3 runs 14 residues. V was clipped by 0 bases and J by 6 bases; unmatched bases: 6. Germline V gene sequence: CDR1 SGDLS, CDR2 YYNGEE. CDR3 in DNA: TGTGCCAGCAGCGTAGGTTCGGGAGGAGGCGAGCAGTACTTC. This translates into CASSVGSGGGEQYF.

This clone was seen only a few times. The chain carries TRBV28 and TRBJ2-5; 7 bases fit TRBD2. Germline V CDR1 and CDR2: MDHEN, SYDVKM. The CDR3 has 14 amino acids. The V segment lost 6 bases and the J segment 3 bases; nucleotides outside the gene matches: 7. The DNA of the CDR3 is TGTGCCAGCAGGACGGGGCTAGCGGAAGAGACCCAGTACTTC. Encoded protein: CASRTGLAEETQYF.

This clone was counted a single time. This chain joins TRBV28 and TRBJ2-7; 7 bases map to TRBD1. Trimming cost V 2 bases and J 3 bases; bases outside gene matches: 4. CDR1 is MDHEN and CDR2 is SYDVKM in the germline V gene. The CDR3 is 14 residues long. The CDR3 nucleotides are TGTGCCAGCAGTTTAGGCAGGGGGAACTACGAGCAGTACTTC. Its translation is CASSLGRGNYEQYF.

The V and J genes are TRBV27 and TRBJ1-1; TRBD1 matches at 7 bases. The CDR3 totals 15 residues. CDR1 and CDR2 (germline): MNHEY, SMNVEV (reference sequence). The V and J ends lost 8 bases and 2 bases, in that order; junction bases with no gene match: 11. CDR3 region: CASLTTGRPNTEAFF. CDR3 DNA sequence: TGTGCCAGCCTCACGACAGGGCGTCCTAACACTGAAGCTTTCTTT.

The V call is TRBV2, the J call TRBJ2-1; a weak D match, TRBD1 (6 bases). The germline V gene has CDR1 SNHLY and CDR2 FYNNEI. This CDR3 has 14 residues. Trimming shortened V by 7 bases and J by 4 bases, and 14 bases separated the two germline ends. CDR3 residues: CASNGLDRYNEQFF. The CDR3 DNA reads as TGTGCCAGCAACGGTTTGGACAGATACAATGAGCAGTTCTTC.

V is TRBV5-8 and J is TRBJ2-3; a weak D match, TRBD1 (6 bases). The V gene's germline CDR1 is SGHTS and CDR2 YDEGEE. V lost 4 bases to trimming and J lost 2 bases, with 14 bases between them. The CDR3 has 15 residues. The CDR3 nucleotides read TGTGCCAGCAGCCGAAAGGACAGATACACAGATACGCAGTATTTT. Its translation is CASSRKDRYTDTQYF.

The V and J genes are TRBV10-3 and TRBJ2-7; the D is unclear. Germline V gene lookup returns CDR1 ENHRY and CDR2 SYGVKD. V gave up 3 bases and J gave up 0 bases, with 9 bases separating them. This CDR3 contains 14 residues. CDR3 sequence (DNA): TGTGCCATCAGTGAACCAGGCTTCTCCTACGAGCAGTACTTC. This sequence encodes CAISEPGFSYEQYF.

Of note for this clone: Mismatch with germline at one junction end may stem from a read error. In nucleotides, the CDR3 is TGTTCCAGCAGCTTATCCGAAAACATTCAGTACTTC. It codes for CSSSLSENIQYF. V usage is TRBV7-9 and J usage is TRBJ2-4; D is ambiguous. There are 12 residues in the CDR3. The germline gives CDR1 SEHNR, CDR2 FQNEAQ (reference sequence).

This chain joins TRBV29-1 and TRBJ2-7; D might be TRBD1 (6 bases). This CDR3 is built from 12 residues. V was clipped by 4 bases and J by 1 base, with 8 bases between them. Germline CDR1 SQVTM, CDR2 ANQGSEA. The CDR3 coding sequence is TGCAGCGTTGTTGGACAGTCCTACGAGCAGTACTTC. It specifies CSVVGQSYEQYF.

The rearrangement joins TRBV27 to TRBJ1-1; D is uncertain. The length of the CDR3 is 15 residues. The V end lost 4 bases, the J end lost 0 bases, and 12 bases lay between the germline ends. Germline V gene sequence: CDR1 MNHEY, CDR2 SMNVEV (reference sequence). The CDR3 region is CASSSWRAMNTEAFF. The CDR3 DNA is TGTGCCAGCAGTTCTTGGAGGGCCATGAACACTGAAGCTTTCTTT.

This chain connects TRBV7-3 to TRBJ2-2; perhaps TRBD2 as D (5 bases). The CDR3 extends over 15 amino acids. Germline CDR1 and CDR2: SGHTA and FQGTGA. The germline V and J ends were trimmed by 5 bases and 4 bases, with 14 bases remaining between them. CDR3 DNA: TGTGCCAGCAGCCCTCCGACCAGCGGCACCGGGGAGCTGTTTTTT. Protein product: CASSPPTSGTGELFF.

The chain is built from TRBV4-1 and TRBJ2-2; TRBD2 aligns across 10 bases. From germline, CDR1 is MGHRA and CDR2 YSYEKL. V lost 5 bases, J lost 5 bases, and 5 bases stayed unmatched. This CDR3 has 15 amino acids. The CDR3: CASSSSGSTTGELFF. For the CDR3, the DNA is TGCGCCAGCAGCTCTAGCGGGAGTACTACCGGGGAGCTGTTTTTT.

A note on this clone: A read error may produce the germline difference seen at one junction end. The chain uses TRBV7-9 and TRBJ2-5; TRBD2 matches 8 bases. The germline CDR1 and CDR2 sequences are SEHNR and FQNEAQ (reference sequence). The CDR3 covers 18 residues. The CDR3, as DNA: TGTTCCAGCAGCCATGCTTCCGCGGGAGGCCCCCATAGAGAGACCCAGTACTTC. Amino acids: CSSSHASAGGPHRETQYF.